This TCR beta chain is drawn from a study of T cell repertoires in aging, cancer and after chemotherapy. Overall study context: About 9 million TCR reads were in the whole dataset.

Regarding the study as a whole: In healthy donors, age-related TCR diversity loss mainly reflected lost richness. The repertoire data cannot show anything about immunological memory following chemotherapy.

In its sample, this clonotype ranks as medium-sized. No antigen is known for it. TCR beta rearrangements were amplified from peripheral blood genomic DNA. TRB rearrangements spanning V, D and J were amplified using mixed TRB-A/B primers. TCRdb recomputed calls from the multiplex PCR reads with MiXCR, one row per CDR3 protein. The sample includes about 12,000 distinct CDR3 sequences, roughly 32% seen only once; the top ten take 10%. This CDR3 is built from 13 residues. Germline CDR1 is LNHNV and CDR2 is YYDKDF (reference sequence). Trimming removed 4 bases from V and 7 bases from J, with 11 bases in between.

Specimen: blood. This clonotype originated in a human donor in good health. The donor label of this sample is uncertain. The V and J genes are TRBV15 and TRBJ1-5; D uncertain. The CDR3 nucleotides are TGTGCCACCAGCATAGTACGGCAACAGCCCCAGCATTTT. Its protein product is CATSIVRQQPQHF.